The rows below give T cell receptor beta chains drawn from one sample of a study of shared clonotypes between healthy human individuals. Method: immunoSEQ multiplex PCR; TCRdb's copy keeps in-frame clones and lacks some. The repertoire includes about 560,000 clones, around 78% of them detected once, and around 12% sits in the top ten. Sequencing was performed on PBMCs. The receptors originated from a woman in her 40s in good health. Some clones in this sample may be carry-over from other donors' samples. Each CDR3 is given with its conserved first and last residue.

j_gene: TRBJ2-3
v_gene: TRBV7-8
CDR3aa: CASSLATSGTQYF

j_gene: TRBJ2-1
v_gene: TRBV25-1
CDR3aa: CASTYGGEQFF

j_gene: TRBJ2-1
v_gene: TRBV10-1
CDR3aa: CASSDSGRSNEQFF

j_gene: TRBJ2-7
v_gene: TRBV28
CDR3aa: CASSPPRGQAGAFSYEQYF

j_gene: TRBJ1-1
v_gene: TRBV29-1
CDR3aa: CSVKVAGGGTEAFF

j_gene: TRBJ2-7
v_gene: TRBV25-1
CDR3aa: CASNSGLSSYEQYF

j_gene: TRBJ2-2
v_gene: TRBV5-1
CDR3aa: CASSLSLGNTGELFF

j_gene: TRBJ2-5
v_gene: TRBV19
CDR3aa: CASTQTSGAPATQYF

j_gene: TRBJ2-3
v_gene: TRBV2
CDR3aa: CASRGGTLTDTQYF

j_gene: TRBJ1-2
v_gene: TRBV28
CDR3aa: CAFGGVNYGYTF

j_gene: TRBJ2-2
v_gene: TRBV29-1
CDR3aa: CSVGRDPNTGELFF

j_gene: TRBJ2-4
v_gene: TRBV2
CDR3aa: CASTAFGDIQYF

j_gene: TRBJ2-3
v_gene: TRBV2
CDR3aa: CASSRTSGTDTQYF

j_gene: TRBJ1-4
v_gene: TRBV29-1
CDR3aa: CSVGSTGTTNEKLFF

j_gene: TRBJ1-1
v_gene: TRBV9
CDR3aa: CASSVVGGNTEAFF

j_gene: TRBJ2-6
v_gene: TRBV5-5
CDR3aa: CASSLAHSGANVLTF

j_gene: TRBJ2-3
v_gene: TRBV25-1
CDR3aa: CASSSSRGALAGGDTQYF

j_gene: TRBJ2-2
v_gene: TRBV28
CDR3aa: CASRRGRNTGELFF

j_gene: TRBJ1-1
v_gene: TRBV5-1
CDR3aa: CASSGTGGQLTEAFF

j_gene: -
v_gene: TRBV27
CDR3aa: CASSQGTAFSYEQYF

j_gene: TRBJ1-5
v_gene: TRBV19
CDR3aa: CASTQMDRGGNQPQHF

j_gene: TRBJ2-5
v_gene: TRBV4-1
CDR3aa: CASSQVVLETQYF

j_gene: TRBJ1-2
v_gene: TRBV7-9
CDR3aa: CASSLGWAAVGYTF

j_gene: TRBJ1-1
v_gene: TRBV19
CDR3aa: CASSILSGAKTGTNTEAFF

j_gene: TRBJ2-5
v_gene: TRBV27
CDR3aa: CASSLLRQGGGTQYF

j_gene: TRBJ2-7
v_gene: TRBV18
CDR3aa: CASSPRDGPYEQYF

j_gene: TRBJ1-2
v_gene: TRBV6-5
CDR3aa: CASSYQQTGAGYTF

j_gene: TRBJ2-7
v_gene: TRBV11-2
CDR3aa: CASSLSFAELYEQYF

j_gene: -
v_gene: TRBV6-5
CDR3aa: CASSYGPAGDEQYF

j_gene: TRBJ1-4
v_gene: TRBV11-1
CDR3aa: CASSLATETNEKLFF

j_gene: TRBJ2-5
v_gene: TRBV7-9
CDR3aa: CASSSKETQYF

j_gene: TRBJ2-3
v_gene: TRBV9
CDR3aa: CASSVLGAGDTQYF

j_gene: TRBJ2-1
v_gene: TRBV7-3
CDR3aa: CASGLAGDYNEQFF

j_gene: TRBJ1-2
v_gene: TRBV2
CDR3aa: CASSPRGTTNYGYTF

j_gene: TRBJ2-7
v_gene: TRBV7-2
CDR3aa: CASTTGTSSYEQYF

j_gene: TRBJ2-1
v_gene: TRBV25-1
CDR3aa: CASSDPGQGTEQFF

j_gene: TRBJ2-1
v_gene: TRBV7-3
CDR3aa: CASSLDLGGYNEQFF

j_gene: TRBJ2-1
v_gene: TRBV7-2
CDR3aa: CASSLARNEQFF

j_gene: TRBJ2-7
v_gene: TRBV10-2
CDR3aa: CASSERGGKGQYF

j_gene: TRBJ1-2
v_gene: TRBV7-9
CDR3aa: CASSFGTGGDGYGYTF

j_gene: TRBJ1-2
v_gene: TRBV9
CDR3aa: CASSVGTDYGYTF

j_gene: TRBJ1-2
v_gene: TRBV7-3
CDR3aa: CASSPTGGDYGYTF

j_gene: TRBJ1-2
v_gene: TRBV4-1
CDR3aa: CASRETGNYGYTF

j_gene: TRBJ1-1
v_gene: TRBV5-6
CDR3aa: CASSLSLQGPMNTEAFF

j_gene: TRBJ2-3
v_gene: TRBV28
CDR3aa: CASSFQLGDTQYF

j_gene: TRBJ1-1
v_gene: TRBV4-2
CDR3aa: CASSQVGSNTEAFF

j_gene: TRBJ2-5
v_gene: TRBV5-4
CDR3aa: CASSLPGTSSETQYF

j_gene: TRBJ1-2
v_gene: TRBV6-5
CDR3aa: CASRLGYYGYTF

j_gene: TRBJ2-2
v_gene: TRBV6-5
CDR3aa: CASSYWQGGRTGELFF

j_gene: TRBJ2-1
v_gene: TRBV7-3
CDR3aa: CASSPQAGKLNEQFF